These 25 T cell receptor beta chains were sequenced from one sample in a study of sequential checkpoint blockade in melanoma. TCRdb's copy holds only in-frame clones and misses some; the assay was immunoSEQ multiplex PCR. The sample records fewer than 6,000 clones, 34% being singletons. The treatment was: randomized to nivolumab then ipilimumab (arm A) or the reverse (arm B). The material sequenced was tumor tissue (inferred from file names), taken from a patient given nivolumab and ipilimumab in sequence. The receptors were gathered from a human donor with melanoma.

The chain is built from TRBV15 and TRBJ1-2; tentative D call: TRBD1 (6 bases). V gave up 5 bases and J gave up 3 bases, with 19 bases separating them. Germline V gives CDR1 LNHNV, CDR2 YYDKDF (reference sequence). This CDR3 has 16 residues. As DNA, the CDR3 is TGTGCCACCAGCGAGGGGGGCAGGGGACTTCACTATGGCTACACCTTC. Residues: CATSEGGRGLHYGYTF.

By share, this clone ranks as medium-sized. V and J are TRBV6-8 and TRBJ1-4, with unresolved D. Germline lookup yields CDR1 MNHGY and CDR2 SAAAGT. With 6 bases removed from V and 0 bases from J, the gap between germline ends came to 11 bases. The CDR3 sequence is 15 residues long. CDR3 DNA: TGTGCCAGCAGCCCAATCGTCTCAACTAATGAAAAACTGTTTTTT. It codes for CASSPIVSTNEKLFF.

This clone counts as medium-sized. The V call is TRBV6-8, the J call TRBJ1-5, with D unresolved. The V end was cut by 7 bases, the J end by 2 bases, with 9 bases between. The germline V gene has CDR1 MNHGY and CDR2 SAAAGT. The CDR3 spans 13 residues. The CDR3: CASNQARNQPQHF. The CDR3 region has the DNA TGTGCCAGCAACCAGGCACGCAATCAGCCCCAGCATTTT.

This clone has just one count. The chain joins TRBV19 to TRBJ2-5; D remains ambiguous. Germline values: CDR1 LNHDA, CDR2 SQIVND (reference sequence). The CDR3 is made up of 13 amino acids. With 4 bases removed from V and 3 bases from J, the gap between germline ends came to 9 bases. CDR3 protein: CASSSQRKETQYF. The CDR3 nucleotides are TGTGCCAGTAGTAGTCAGAGGAAAGAGACCCAGTACTTC. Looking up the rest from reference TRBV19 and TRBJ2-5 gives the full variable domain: DGGITQSPKYLFRKEGQNVTLSCEQNLNHDAMYWYRQDPGQGLRLIYYSQIVNDFQKGDIAEGYSVSREKKESFPLTVTSAQKNPTAFYLCASSSQRKETQYFGPGTRLLVL.

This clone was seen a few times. Here the CDR3 DNA reads TGTGCCAGCAGTTACTCGACGGGGGAAGGAAACACCATATATTTT. Translation gives CASSYSTGEGNTIYF. V is TRBV6-8 and J is TRBJ1-3, with D possibly being TRBD1 (5 bases). The germline V and J ends were trimmed by 0 bases and 4 bases, with 10 bases remaining between them. CDR3 length equals 15 residues. Germline V lookup: CDR1 MNHGY, CDR2 SAAAGT.

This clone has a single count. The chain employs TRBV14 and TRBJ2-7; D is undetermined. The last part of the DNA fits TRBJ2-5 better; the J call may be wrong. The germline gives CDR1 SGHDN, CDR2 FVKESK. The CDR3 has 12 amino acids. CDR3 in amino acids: CASSQDRQTQYF. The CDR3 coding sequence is TGTGCCAGCAGCCAAGATCGACAGACCCAGTACTTC.

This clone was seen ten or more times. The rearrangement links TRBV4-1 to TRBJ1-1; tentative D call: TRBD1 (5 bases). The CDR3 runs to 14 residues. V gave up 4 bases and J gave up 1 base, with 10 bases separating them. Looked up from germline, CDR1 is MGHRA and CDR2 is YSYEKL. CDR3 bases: TGCGCCAGCAGCCCCGGGGCAGGGAACACTGAAGCTTTCTTT. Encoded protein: CASSPGAGNTEAFF.

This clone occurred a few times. CDR3 residues: CASSLVTTGNYGYTF. CDR3 sequence (DNA): TGTGCCAGCAGCTTAGTGACTACAGGGAACTATGGCTACACCTTC. The chain employs TRBV11-3 and TRBJ1-2; the D gene is possibly TRBD1 (6 bases). Looked up from germline, CDR1 is SGHNT and CDR2 is YENEEA. The CDR3 consists of 15 residues. V shed 1 base and J shed 2 bases, with 11 bases lying between them. Based on the CDR3 plus reference TRBV11-3 and TRBJ1-2, the full variable domain is EAGVVQSPRYKIIEKKQPVAFWCNPISGHNTLYWYLQNLGQGPELLIRYENEEAVDDSQLPKDRFSAERLKGVDSTLKIQPAELGDSAVYLCASSLVTTGNYGYTFGSGTRLTVV.

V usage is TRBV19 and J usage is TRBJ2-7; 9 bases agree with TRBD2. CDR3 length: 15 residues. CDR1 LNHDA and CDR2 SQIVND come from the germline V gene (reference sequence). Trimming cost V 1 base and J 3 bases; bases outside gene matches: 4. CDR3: CASSIAGSGGYEQYF. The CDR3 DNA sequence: TGTGCCAGTAGTATAGCGGGTAGCGGGGGCTACGAGCAGTACTTC. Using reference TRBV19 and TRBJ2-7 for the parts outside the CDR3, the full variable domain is DGGITQSPKYLFRKEGQNVTLSCEQNLNHDAMYWYRQDPGQGLRLIYYSQIVNDFQKGDIAEGYSVSREKKESFPLTVTSAQKNPTAFYLCASSIAGSGGYEQYFGPGTRLTVT.

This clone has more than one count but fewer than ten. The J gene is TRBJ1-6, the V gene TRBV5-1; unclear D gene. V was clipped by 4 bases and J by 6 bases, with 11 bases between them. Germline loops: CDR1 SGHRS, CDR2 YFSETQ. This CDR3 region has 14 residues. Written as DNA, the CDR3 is TGCGCCAGCAGCGACTACAGTAGTAATTCACCCCTCCACTTT. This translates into CASSDYSSNSPLHF. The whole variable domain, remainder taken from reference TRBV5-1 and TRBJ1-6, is KAGVTQTPRYLIKTRGQQVTLSCSPISGHRSVSWYQQTPGQGLQFLFEYFSETQRNKGNFPGRFSGRQFSNSRSEMNVSTLELGDSALYLCASSDYSSNSPLHFGNGTRLTVT.

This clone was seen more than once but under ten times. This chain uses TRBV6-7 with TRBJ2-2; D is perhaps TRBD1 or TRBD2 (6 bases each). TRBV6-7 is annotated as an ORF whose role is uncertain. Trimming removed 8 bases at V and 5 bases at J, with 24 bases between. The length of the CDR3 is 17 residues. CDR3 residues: CASRGAGQRYRTGELFF. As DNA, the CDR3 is TGTGCCAGCCGCGGCGCGGGACAACGATATAGGACCGGGGAGCTGTTTTTT.

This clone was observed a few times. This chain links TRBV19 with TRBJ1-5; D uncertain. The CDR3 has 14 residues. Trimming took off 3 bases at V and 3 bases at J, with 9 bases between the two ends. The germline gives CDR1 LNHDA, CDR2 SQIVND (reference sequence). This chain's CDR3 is CASSIRRDNQPQHF. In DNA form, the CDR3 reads TGTGCCAGTAGTATCAGGAGGGACAATCAGCCCCAGCATTTT.

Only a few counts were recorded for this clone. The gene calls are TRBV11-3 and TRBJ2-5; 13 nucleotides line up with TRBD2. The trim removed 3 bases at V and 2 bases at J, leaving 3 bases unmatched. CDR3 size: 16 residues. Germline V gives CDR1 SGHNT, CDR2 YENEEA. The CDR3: CASSFGLAGVQETQYF. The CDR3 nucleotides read TGTGCCAGCAGCTTCGGACTAGCGGGGGTACAAGAGACCCAGTACTTC.

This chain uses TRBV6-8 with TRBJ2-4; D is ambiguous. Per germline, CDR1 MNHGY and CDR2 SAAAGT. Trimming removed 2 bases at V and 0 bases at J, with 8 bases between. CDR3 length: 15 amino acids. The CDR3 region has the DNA TGTGCCAGCAGTTACACCGCAGCAGCCAAAAACATTCAGTACTTC. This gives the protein CASSYTAAAKNIQYF.

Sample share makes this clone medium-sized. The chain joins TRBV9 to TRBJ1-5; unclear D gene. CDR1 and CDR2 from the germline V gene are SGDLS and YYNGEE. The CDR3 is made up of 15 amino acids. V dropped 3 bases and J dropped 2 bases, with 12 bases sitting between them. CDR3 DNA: TGTGCCAGCAGCGCAACCGCTGTGGGCAATCAGCCCCAGCATTTT. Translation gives CASSATAVGNQPQHF.

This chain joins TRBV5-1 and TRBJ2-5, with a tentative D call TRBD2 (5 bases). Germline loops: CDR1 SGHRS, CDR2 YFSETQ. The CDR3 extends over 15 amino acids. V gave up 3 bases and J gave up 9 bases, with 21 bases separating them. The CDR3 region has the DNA TGCGCCAGCAGCTCGAAAGACACCCCAGCGGAGCCCCAGTACTTC. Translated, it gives CASSSKDTPAEPQYF.

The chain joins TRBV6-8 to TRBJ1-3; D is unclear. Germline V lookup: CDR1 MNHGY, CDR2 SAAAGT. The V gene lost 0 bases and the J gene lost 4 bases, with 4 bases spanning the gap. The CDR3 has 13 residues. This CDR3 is CASSYSRGNTIYF. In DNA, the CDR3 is TGTGCCAGCAGTTACTCTCGGGGAAACACCATATATTTT.

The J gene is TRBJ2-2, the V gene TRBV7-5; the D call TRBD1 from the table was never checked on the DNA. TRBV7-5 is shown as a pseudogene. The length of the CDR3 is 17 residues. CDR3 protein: CASSLALQGVNTGELFF. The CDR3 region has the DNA TGTGCCAGCAGCTTGGCACTTCAGGGGGTAAACACCGGGGAGCTGTTTTTT.

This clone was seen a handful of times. The CDR3 region is CASREGADNSPLHF. The DNA of the CDR3 is TGTGCCAGCAGGGAGGGCGCGGATAATTCACCCCTCCACTTT. J is TRBJ1-6 and V is TRBV10-3; the D gene is possibly TRBD1 (5 bases). V shed 10 bases and J shed 5 bases, with 15 bases lying between them. The germline gives CDR1 ENHRY, CDR2 SYGVKD. The length of the CDR3 is 14 residues.

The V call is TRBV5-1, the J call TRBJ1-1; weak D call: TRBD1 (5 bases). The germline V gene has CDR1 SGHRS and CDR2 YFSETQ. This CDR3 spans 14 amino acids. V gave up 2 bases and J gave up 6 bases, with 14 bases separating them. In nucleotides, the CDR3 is TGCGCCAGCAGCTTTGGGTCAGGGCGGGCTGAAGCTTTCTTT. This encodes CASSFGSGRAEAFF.

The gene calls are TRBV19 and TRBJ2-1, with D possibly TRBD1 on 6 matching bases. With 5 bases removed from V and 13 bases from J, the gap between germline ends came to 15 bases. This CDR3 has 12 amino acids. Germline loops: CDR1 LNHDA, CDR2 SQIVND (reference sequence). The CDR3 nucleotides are TGTGCCAGTAGTGAGGACAGCCGCTACCAGTTCTTC. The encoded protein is CASSEDSRYQFF.

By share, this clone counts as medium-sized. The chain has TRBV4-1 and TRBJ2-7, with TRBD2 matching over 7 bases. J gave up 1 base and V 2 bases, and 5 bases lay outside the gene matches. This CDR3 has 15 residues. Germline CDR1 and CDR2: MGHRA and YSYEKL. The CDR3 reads CASSQLEGGSYEQYF. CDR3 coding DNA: TGCGCCAGCAGCCAACTGGAGGGAGGGTCCTACGAGCAGTACTTC.

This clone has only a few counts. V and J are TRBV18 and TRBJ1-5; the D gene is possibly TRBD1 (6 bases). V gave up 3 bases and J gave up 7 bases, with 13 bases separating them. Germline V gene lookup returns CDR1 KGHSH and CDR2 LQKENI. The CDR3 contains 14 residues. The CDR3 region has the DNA TGTGCCAGCTCACCCTACAGGGAAGTACAGCCCCAGCATTTT. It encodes CASSPYREVQPQHF.

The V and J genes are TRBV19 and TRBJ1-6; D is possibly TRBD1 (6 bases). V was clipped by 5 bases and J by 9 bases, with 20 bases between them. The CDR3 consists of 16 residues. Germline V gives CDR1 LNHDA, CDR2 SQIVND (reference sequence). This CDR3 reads CASSAYTGTLASPLHF. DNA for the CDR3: TGTGCCAGTAGTGCCTATACAGGGACGTTGGCTTCACCCCTCCACTTT.

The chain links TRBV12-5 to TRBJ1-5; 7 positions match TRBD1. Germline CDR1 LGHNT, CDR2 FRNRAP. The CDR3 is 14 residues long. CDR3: CATSSGTVNQPQHF. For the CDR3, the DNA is TGTGCCACCTCCTCCGGGACAGTCAATCAGCCCCAGCATTTT.